Reported below is one TCR beta chain. Its cognate antigen is unknown. MiXCR, run by TCRdb on the 5' RACE reads, gives a single entry per CDR3 protein. The sample has approximately 350,000 distinct CDR3 sequences, roughly 22% seen once. Germline CDR1 reads DFQATT; CDR2 reads SNEGSKA (reference sequence). The CDR3 spans 18 residues. J gave up 4 bases and V 5 bases, and 15 bases lay outside the gene matches. The data belong to a study of CD8 T cells in ankylosing spondylitis. General study results and limits: Significant enrichment of disease-linked clones was reportedly seen in matched ankylosing spondylitis synovial fluid.

The sequencing sample was made of blood, either unsorted or a sorted T cell fraction (not recorded which). The TCR sequence derives from a male donor with ankylosing spondylitis or in good health (not recorded which). The chain recombines TRBV20-1 with TRBJ2-6; 9 bases align to TRBD2. For the CDR3, the DNA is TGCAGTGCTCTCGCTAGCGGGGTCCTCTCTGTCGGGGCCAACGTCCTGACTTTC. Protein: CSALASGVLSVGANVLTF.